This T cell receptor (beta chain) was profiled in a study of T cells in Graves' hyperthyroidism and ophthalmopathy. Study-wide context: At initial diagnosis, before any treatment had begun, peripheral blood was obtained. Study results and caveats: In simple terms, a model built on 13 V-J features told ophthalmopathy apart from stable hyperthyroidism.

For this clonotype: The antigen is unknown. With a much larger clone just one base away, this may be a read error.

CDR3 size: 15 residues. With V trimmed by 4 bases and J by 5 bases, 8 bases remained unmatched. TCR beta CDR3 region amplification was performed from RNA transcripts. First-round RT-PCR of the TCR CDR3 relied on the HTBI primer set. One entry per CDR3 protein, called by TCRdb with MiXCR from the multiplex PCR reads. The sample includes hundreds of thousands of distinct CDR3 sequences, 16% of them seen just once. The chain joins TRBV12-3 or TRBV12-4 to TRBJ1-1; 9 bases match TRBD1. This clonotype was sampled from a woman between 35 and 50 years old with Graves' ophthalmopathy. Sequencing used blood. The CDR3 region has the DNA TGTGCCAGCAGTTCGGGGACAGGGCCCCGAACTGAAGCTTTCTTT. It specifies CASSSGTGPRTEAFF.